What follows are 22 T cell receptor beta chains derived from one specimen sequenced in a study of CD8 T cells in ankylosing spondylitis. TCRdb re-called the 5' RACE reads through MiXCR, storing one row per CDR3 protein. The sample has a few hundred thousand distinct CDR3 sequences; roughly 18% are singletons. Sample: blood, either unsorted or a sorted T cell fraction (not recorded which). All receptors come from a male donor with ankylosing spondylitis or in good health (not recorded which).

This chain joins TRBV29-1 and TRBJ2-7; the D is unclear. The germline V gene has CDR1 SQVTM and CDR2 ANQGSEA. This CDR3 is 10 amino acids long. V lost 6 bases to trimming and J lost 5 bases, with 8 bases between them. The CDR3 sequence is CSVQMNEQYF. The CDR3 DNA reads TGCAGCGTGCAAATGAACGAGCAGTACTTC.

This clonotype was picked up a small number of times. The gene calls are TRBV19 and TRBJ1-5, with D uncertain. The V end lost 1 base, the J end lost 7 bases, and 5 bases lay between the germline ends. CDR1 is LNHDA and CDR2 is SQIVND in the germline V gene (reference sequence). This CDR3 comprises 12 residues. This chain's CDR3 is CASSIGVQPQHF. The CDR3, as DNA: TGTGCCAGTAGTATAGGGGTCCAGCCCCAGCATTTT.

This chain uses TRBV29-1 with TRBJ2-2; D is undetermined. CDR1 and CDR2 (germline): SQVTM, ANQGSEA. Trimming took 3 bases from V and 3 from J, leaving 11 bases between them. The CDR3 has 14 amino acids. DNA of the CDR3: TGCAGCGTTGAGGGCGGTCACGACACCGGGGAGCTGTTTTTT. Residues: CSVEGGHDTGELFF.

This chain links TRBV5-1 with TRBJ1-1; a possible D gene is TRBD1 (5 bases). V dropped 5 bases and J dropped 4 bases, with 33 bases sitting between them. Germline CDR1 and CDR2: SGHRS and YFSETQ. This CDR3 has 20 residues. Here the CDR3 DNA reads TGCGCCAGCAGTCCGGGGGGGGTAGCCATCCGGGGGTACCTAAGCACTGAAGCTTTCTTT. It is translated as CASSPGGVAIRGYLSTEAFF. Full variable domain (missing parts from reference TRBV5-1 and TRBJ1-1): KAGVTQTPRYLIKTRGQQVTLSCSPISGHRSVSWYQQTPGQGLQFLFEYFSETQRNKGNFPGRFSGRQFSNSRSEMNVSTLELGDSALYLCASSPGGVAIRGYLSTEAFFGQGTRLTVV.

This clonotype was picked up a small number of times. V gene TRBV6-5 combines with J gene TRBJ2-1; 11 bases line up with TRBD1. Trimming cost V 2 bases and J 7 bases; bases outside gene matches: 7. Per germline, CDR1 MNHEY and CDR2 SVGAGI. This CDR3 region has 16 residues. The CDR3 loop is CASSYGQGALRNEQFF. CDR3 nucleotides: TGTGCCAGCAGTTACGGACAGGGGGCTCTGAGAAATGAGCAGTTCTTC.

This clonotype was found a few times. The CDR3, as DNA: TGTGCCAGCAGCTCACAGGGGAACCCGTACGAGCAGTACTTC. Protein sequence: CASSSQGNPYEQYF. The chain uses TRBV27 and TRBJ2-7; 7 bases align to TRBD1. J lost 4 bases, V lost 6 bases, and 9 bases had no gene match. CDR1 and CDR2 (germline): MNHEY, SMNVEV (reference sequence). The CDR3 sequence is 14 residues long.

This sequence joins TRBV20-1 and TRBJ2-2; D unclear. There are 14 residues in the CDR3. V was shortened by 1 base and J by 2 bases, with 8 bases between the two germline ends. The V gene's germline CDR1 is DFQATT and CDR2 SNEGSKA (reference sequence). This CDR3 is CSARGAPNTGELFF. CDR3 nucleotide sequence: TGCAGTGCTAGAGGGGCTCCAAACACCGGGGAGCTGTTTTTT.

This clonotype was recorded a few times. V usage is TRBV24-1 and J usage is TRBJ2-3; a possible D gene is TRBD2 (5 bases). The CDR3 length is 13 residues. V was pared by 9 bases and J by 1 base, with 10 bases between. Germline V lookup: CDR1 KGHDR, CDR2 SFDVKD. CDR3 bases: TGTGCCACCCGGGAAAGCGGCACAGATACGCAGTATTTT. The encoded protein is CATRESGTDTQYF.

This clonotype was detected only a few times. The chain combines TRBV5-1 with TRBJ2-1, with D uncertain. The CDR3 loop spans 13 amino acids. Deletions cut 3 bases from V and 8 bases from J, with 12 bases between. Germline values: CDR1 SGHRS, CDR2 YFSETQ. CDR3 in DNA: TGCGCCAGCAGCTCGACAACAGACGATGAGCAGTTCTTC. It codes for CASSSTTDDEQFF.

This clonotype was seen a few times. The genes are TRBV4-1 and TRBJ2-7; TRBD1 might be the D (6 bases). V was pared by 0 bases and J by 3 bases, with 12 bases between. Per germline, CDR1 MGHRA and CDR2 YSYEKL. CDR3 length: 15 amino acids. CDR3 sequence reads: CASSQEGRGFYEQYF. The CDR3 DNA reads TGCGCCAGCAGCCAAGAAGGCAGGGGATTCTACGAGCAGTACTTC.

The chain has TRBV4-2 and TRBJ2-7; 9 positions agree with TRBD1. Germline trimming cut 3 bases from V and 2 bases from J; bases unmatched to any gene: 8. The CDR3 has 16 residues. Germline values: CDR1 LGHNA, CDR2 YNFKEQ. This CDR3 reads CASSQERGQGTYEQYF. Written as DNA, the CDR3 is TGTGCCAGCAGCCAGGAAAGGGGACAGGGAACCTACGAGCAGTACTTC.

This clonotype has a count of ten or more. The rearrangement joins TRBV29-1 to TRBJ2-5, with 9 bases matching TRBD2. V lost 6 bases and J lost 3; bases outside the gene matches: 5. Germline V CDR1 and CDR2: SQVTM, ANQGSEA. The CDR3 runs 13 residues. CDR3 sequence reads: CSVKIAGEETQYF. The CDR3 DNA reads TGCAGCGTCAAAATAGCGGGAGAAGAGACCCAGTACTTC. The variable domain in full, with the rest retrieved from reference TRBV29-1 and TRBJ2-5, is SAVISQKPSRDICQRGTSLTIQCQVDSQVTMMFWYRQQPGQSLTLIATANQGSEATYESGFVIDKFPISRPNLTFSTLTVSNMSPEDSSIYLCSVKIAGEETQYFGPGTRLLVL.

This clonotype has a handful of counts. The genes are TRBV9 and TRBJ2-3; 12 bases match TRBD2. Germline V CDR1 and CDR2: SGDLS, YYNGEE. There are 17 residues in the CDR3. V was clipped by 4 bases and J by 7 bases; unmatched bases: 13. In DNA, the CDR3 is TGTGCCAGCAGCCCTACCGAGACTAGCGGGAGAGAGAATACGCAGTATTTT. This translates into CASSPTETSGRENTQYF.

This clonotype occurred a few times. The chain employs TRBV6-4 and TRBJ1-4; unclear D gene. Germline V lookup: CDR1 MRHNA, CDR2 SNTAGT. V lost 5 bases and J lost 8, with 15 bases in between. The CDR3 length is 14 residues. The CDR3 DNA reads TGTGCCAGCAGTAGTAGAGTCAATAGGGAAAAACTGTTTTTT. It specifies CASSSRVNREKLFF.

The J gene is TRBJ2-7, the V gene TRBV5-1; D call uncertain. The length of the CDR3 is 14 residues. V was shortened by 0 bases and J by 0 bases, with 7 bases between the two germline ends. The germline CDR1 and CDR2 sequences are SGHRS and YFSETQ. Written as DNA, the CDR3 is TGCGCCAGCAGCTTGGGTCACGACTCCTACGAGCAGTACTTC. This codes for CASSLGHDSYEQYF.

The V and J genes are TRBV7-8 and TRBJ2-1, with 11 nucleotides matching TRBD2. Germline V gives CDR1 SGHVS, CDR2 FQNEAQ. J lost 9 bases, V lost 5 bases, and 6 bases had no gene match. The CDR3 has 14 residues. CDR3 sequence: CASSRPGLAVEQFF. The DNA of the CDR3 is TGTGCCAGCAGCCGGCCGGGACTAGCGGTTGAGCAGTTCTTC.

This clonotype was seen only a few times. The chain has TRBV7-9 and TRBJ2-3; D gene uncertain. V shed 6 bases and J shed 4 bases, with 5 bases lying between them. The V gene's germline CDR1 is SEHNR and CDR2 FQNEAQ (reference sequence). The CDR3 is made up of 11 amino acids. CDR3 in amino acids: CASRGPDTQYF. The DNA for the CDR3 is TGTGCCAGCAGAGGCCCAGATACGCAGTATTTT. Based on the CDR3 plus reference TRBV7-9 and TRBJ2-3, the full variable domain is DTGVSQNPRHKITKRGQNVTFRCDPISEHNRLYWYRQTLGQGPEFLTYFQNEAQLEKSRLLSDRFSAERPKGSFSTLEIQRTEQGDSAMYLCASRGPDTQYFGPGTRLTVL.

This clonotype was seen only a few times. The chain couples TRBV4-1 to TRBJ2-3, with 9 bases aligning to TRBD2. CDR1 is MGHRA, CDR2 YSYEKL, per germline. V was pared by 1 base and J by 6 bases, with 5 bases of the junction left unmatched. This CDR3 contains 15 residues. CDR3 DNA: TGCGCCAGCAGCCAAGGTCTAGCGGGAAGCGATACGCAGTATTTT. Amino acid sequence: CASSQGLAGSDTQYF.

The chain links TRBV12-3 or TRBV12-4 to TRBJ2-7; 9 bases map to TRBD1. This CDR3 is 14 amino acids long. V lost 2 bases, J lost 7 bases, and 6 bases stayed unmatched. The CDR3 sequence is CASSLNRGLDEQYF. CDR3 nucleotide sequence: TGTGCCAGCAGTTTAAACAGGGGGCTGGATGAGCAGTACTTC.

This sequence joins TRBV3-1 and TRBJ2-3; a weak D match, TRBD1 (6 bases). Trimming pared 1 base from V and 2 bases from J, leaving 7 bases between. Germline V lookup: CDR1 LGHDT, CDR2 YNNKEL (reference sequence). CDR3 length equals 14 residues. The CDR3 here is CASSQGQATDTQYF. In DNA, the CDR3 is TGTGCCAGCAGCCAAGGACAGGCCACAGATACGCAGTATTTT.

The chain uses TRBV29-1 and TRBJ1-3, with 7 bases that match TRBD1. This CDR3 contains 13 residues. Trimming took 4 bases from V and 1 from J; bases not matched to a gene: 1. Germline CDR1 and CDR2: SQVTM and ANQGSEA. CDR3 protein: CSVATGSGNTIYF. CDR3 DNA sequence: TGCAGCGTTGCGACAGGGTCTGGAAACACCATATATTTT.

The chain recombines TRBV7-8 with TRBJ1-4; D is uncertain. Germline lookup yields CDR1 SGHVS and CDR2 FQNEAQ. The V and J ends lost 4 bases and 3 bases respectively, with 9 bases between them. The CDR3 has 14 residues. As DNA, the CDR3 is TGTGCCAGCAGCTCTAGGTGGGCTAATGAAAAACTGTTTTTT. Amino acid sequence: CASSSRWANEKLFF.